Presented here are 27 T cell receptor beta chains from one specimen sequenced in a study of CD8+CD57+ T cells in acquired aplastic anemia. TCR beta VDJ combinations and CDR3 sequences were profiled from genomic DNA. In TCRdb, the reads were re-called with MiXCR into one record per CDR3 protein. Of roughly 64,000 distinct CDR3 sequences listed, 50% to 70% are singletons. Sequenced: sorted CD4+, CD8+, or CD8+CD57+ T cells (not recorded which) from PBMCs. These receptors were taken from a human donor in good health, serving as a control.

By share, this clonotype ranks as medium-sized. The chain uses TRBV10-2 and TRBJ2-3; unclear D gene. This CDR3 has 15 residues. Trimming cost V 2 bases and J 0 bases, with 9 bases left between them. Germline V gives CDR1 WSHSY, CDR2 SAAADI. The CDR3 reads CASSENGLSTDTQYF. CDR3 coding DNA: TGCGCCAGCAGTGAGAATGGGCTGAGCACAGATACGCAGTATTTT.

This chain uses TRBV2 with TRBJ1-5, with D possibly TRBD1 on 6 matching bases. Trimming left V 7 bases short and J 3 bases short, with 10 bases between. CDR1 is SNHLY and CDR2 is FYNNEI in the germline V gene. The CDR3 is 13 amino acids. The CDR3 is CASKRTVNQPQHF. The DNA of the CDR3 is TGTGCCAGCAAACGGACAGTCAATCAGCCCCAGCATTTT.

This clonotype was seen repeatedly, ten times or more. The chain is built from TRBV4-1 and TRBJ2-1; TRBD1 or TRBD2 may be the D gene (5 bases each). The CDR3 is 15 amino acids. CDR1 and CDR2 from the germline V gene are MGHRA and YSYEKL. The germline V and J ends were trimmed by 0 bases and 6 bases, with 12 bases remaining between them. CDR3 amino acids: CASSQDGTNRNEQFF. The DNA of the CDR3 is TGCGCCAGCAGCCAAGACGGGACCAACCGCAATGAGCAGTTCTTC.

This clonotype occurred a few times. The J gene is TRBJ1-6, the V gene TRBV24-1; D call uncertain. This CDR3 has 13 residues. V gave up 2 bases and J gave up 9 bases, with 7 bases separating them. Germline V gene lookup returns CDR1 KGHDR and CDR2 SFDVKD. The CDR3 protein is CATSDSTGSPLHF. Here the CDR3 DNA reads TGTGCCACCAGTGATTCCACGGGTTCACCCCTCCACTTT.

The gene calls are TRBV19 and TRBJ2-1; TRBD2 matches at 9 bases. CDR3 length equals 19 residues. From germline, CDR1 is LNHDA and CDR2 SQIVND (reference sequence). Trimming cost V 7 bases and J 1 base; bases outside gene matches: 17. CDR3 protein: CASTRRGGFSGNSYNEQFF. CDR3 in DNA: TGTGCCAGTACGAGGCGGGGGGGTTTTAGCGGGAATTCCTACAATGAGCAGTTCTTC.

The DNA for the CDR3 is TGTGCCAGCAGCTCGAGACTAGCGGGAGCCCCAGATACGCAGTATTTT. It yields the protein CASSSRLAGAPDTQYF. The chain joins TRBV11-1 to TRBJ2-3, with 12 bases aligning to TRBD2. CDR1 is SGHAT, CDR2 FQDESV, per germline (reference sequence). CDR3 length: 16 residues. V was clipped by 4 bases and J by 4 bases; unmatched bases: 6.

This clonotype was detected many times. The V and J genes are TRBV6-1 and TRBJ1-6; TRBD1 matches at 8 bases. The germline V gene has CDR1 MNHNS and CDR2 SASEGT. CDR3 length: 13 amino acids. Trimming at V came to 7 bases and at J to 9 bases, leaving 5 bases not matched to a gene. The CDR3 protein is CASTTDRVSPLHF. DNA of the CDR3: TGTGCCAGCACCACGGACAGGGTTTCACCCCTCCACTTT.

This clonotype is judged medium-sized. The V and J genes are TRBV20-1 and TRBJ2-7; no firm D call. The V gene's germline CDR1 is DFQATT and CDR2 SNEGSKA (reference sequence). V lost 4 bases, J lost 5 bases, and 6 bases lay in between. This CDR3 comprises 10 residues. The CDR3 bases are TGCAGTGCTACTAGAGACGAGCAGTACTTC. Its protein is CSATRDEQYF.

This clonotype was picked up a small number of times. The CDR3 bases are TGTGCCAGCAGCCCCCCGGAAGCCTACGAGCAGTACTTC. Its translation: CASSPPEAYEQYF. The gene calls are TRBV7-9 and TRBJ2-7, with D uncertain. Germline V lookup: CDR1 SEHNR, CDR2 FQNEAQ (reference sequence). The CDR3 covers 13 residues. Trimming cost V 5 bases and J 2 bases, with 10 bases left between them.

This clonotype has ten or more counts. The genes are TRBV10-3 and TRBJ1-3, with 7 bases fitting TRBD1. CDR3 length: 17 residues. The V segment lost 2 bases and the J segment 0 bases; nucleotides outside the gene matches: 7. The germline V gene has CDR1 ENHRY and CDR2 SYGVKD. The CDR3 spells CAISERGQASSGNTIYF. The CDR3 DNA reads TGTGCCATCAGTGAGCGCGGACAGGCCAGCTCTGGAAACACCATATATTTT.

Many counts were recorded for this clonotype. The V and J genes are TRBV9 and TRBJ1-5, with D perhaps matching TRBD1 (5 bases). Germline V gene lookup returns CDR1 SGDLS and CDR2 YYNGEE. The CDR3 has 16 amino acids. Trimming cost V 4 bases and J 0 bases, with 14 bases left between them. This CDR3 reads CASSPRGEISNQPQHF. The CDR3, as DNA: TGTGCCAGCAGCCCGAGGGGAGAGATTAGCAATCAGCCCCAGCATTTT. Full variable domain (rest looked up from reference TRBV9 and TRBJ1-5): DSGVTQTPKHLITATGQRVTLRCSPRSGDLSVYWYQQSLDQGLQFLIQYYNGEERAKGNILERFSAQQFPDLHSELNLSSLELGDSALYFCASSPRGEISNQPQHFGDGTRLSIL.

The sample holds a few counts of this clonotype. The J gene is TRBJ2-7, the V gene TRBV5-6; TRBD2 aligns across 7 bases. CDR3 size: 15 residues. Trimming took 6 bases from V and 2 from J; bases not matched to a gene: 11. The V gene's germline CDR1 is SGHDT and CDR2 YYEEEE. CDR3 residues: CASTDGGTDAYEQYF. The CDR3, as DNA: TGTGCCAGCACCGACGGGGGGACCGACGCCTACGAGCAGTACTTC.

About this clonotype itself: One junction end disagrees with the germline gene, perhaps due to a read error. The chain combines TRBV5-5 with TRBJ2-7; the match to TRBD1 covers 10 bases. The length of the CDR3 is 15 residues. Looked up from germline, CDR1 is SGHKS and CDR2 is YYEKEE (reference sequence). Written as DNA, the CDR3 is TGTGCCAGCAGCCCGGGGACAGGGGACTCCTACGAGCGGTACTTC. Its translation: CASSPGTGDSYERYF. Variable domain in full (rest from reference TRBV5-5 and TRBJ2-7): DAGVTQSPTHLIKTRGQQVTLRCSPISGHKSVSWYQQVLGQGPQFIFQYYEKEERGRGNFPDRFSARQFPNYSSELNVNALLLGDSALYLCASSPGTGDSYERYFGPGTRLTVT.

The chain recombines TRBV20-1 with TRBJ2-7; D not certain. This CDR3 region has 11 residues. CDR1 DFQATT and CDR2 SNEGSKA come from the germline V gene (reference sequence). The ends were cut back, 0 bases at V and 4 bases at J, with 4 bases in the middle. The CDR3 protein is CSARELYEQYF. CDR3 bases: TGCAGTGCTAGAGAGCTTTACGAGCAGTACTTC.

This chain uses TRBV7-9 with TRBJ2-7; possibly TRBD2 for D (5 bases). The V gene lost 5 bases and the J gene lost 3 bases, with 11 bases spanning the gap. Germline V gene data show CDR1 as SEHNR and CDR2 as FQNEAQ (reference sequence). The CDR3 length is 13 residues. For the CDR3, the DNA is TGTGCCAGCAGCGGGAGCCAAGGCTACGAGCAGTACTTC. It translates to CASSGSQGYEQYF. The full variable domain, in which reference TRBV7-9 and TRBJ2-7 provide the parts outside the CDR3, is DTGVSQNPRHKITKRGQNVTFRCDPISEHNRLYWYRQTLGQGPEFLTYFQNEAQLEKSRLLSDRFSAERPKGSFSTLEIQRTEQGDSAMYLCASSGSQGYEQYFGPGTRLTVT.

This clonotype was seen ten or more times. The chain employs TRBV20-1 and TRBJ2-2; 7 bases are a match to TRBD2. The J segment lost 3 bases and the V segment lost 1 base, leaving 5 bases of the junction unmatched. This CDR3 has 15 amino acids. In germline, CDR1 is DFQATT, CDR2 SNEGSKA (reference sequence). The CDR3 loop is CSARGRGDHTGELFF. Here the CDR3 DNA reads TGCAGTGCTAGAGGTCGGGGGGATCACACCGGGGAGCTGTTTTTT.

This clonotype was found once. This chain joins TRBV11-2 and TRBJ1-6; no clear D gene. V gave up 5 bases and J gave up 9 bases, with 11 bases separating them. This CDR3 comprises 13 residues. Per germline, CDR1 SGHAT and CDR2 FQNNGV. The CDR3 loop reads CASSRKIPSPLHF. Here the CDR3 DNA reads TGTGCCAGCAGCCGTAAAATACCTTCACCCCTCCACTTT. Combining the CDR3 with reference TRBV11-2 and TRBJ1-6 gives the whole variable domain EAGVAQSPRYKIIEKRQSVAFWCNPISGHATLYWYQQILGQGPKLLIQFQNNGVVDDSQLPKDRFSAERLKGVDSTLKIQPAKLEDSAVYLCASSRKIPSPLHFGNGTRLTVT.

In this sample, this clonotype turned up many times. The chain is built from TRBV11-2 and TRBJ2-1, with 7 bases identical to TRBD2. Germline CDR1 SGHAT, CDR2 FQNNGV. V lost 3 bases to trimming and J lost 7 bases; unmatched junction nucleotides: 9. This CDR3 has 15 amino acids. CDR3: CASSLPPGLRNEQFF. For the CDR3, the DNA is TGTGCCAGCAGCTTGCCTCCGGGACTACGGAATGAGCAGTTCTTC.

This clonotype was observed once. V gene TRBV10-3 combines with J gene TRBJ2-2; D possibly matches TRBD1 or TRBD2 (5 bases each). The CDR3 extends over 16 amino acids. V lost 5 bases, J lost 0 bases, and 13 bases lay in between. The germline gives CDR1 ENHRY, CDR2 SYGVKD. Here the CDR3 reads CAISRDLPSNTGELFF. CDR3 DNA: TGTGCCATCAGTCGGGACCTACCCTCGAACACCGGGGAGCTGTTTTTT.

In DNA, the CDR3 is TGTGCCAGTAGTATAAGGAACGCGGGGATGAACGAGCAGTACTTC. It is translated as CASSIRNAGMNEQYF. This chain links TRBV19 with TRBJ2-7; D possibly corresponds to TRBD2 (6 bases). The V gene's germline CDR1 is LNHDA and CDR2 SQIVND (reference sequence). V lost 2 bases and J 5 bases, leaving 16 bases between the germline ends. This CDR3 is built from 15 residues.

By share, this clonotype ranks as medium-sized. This chain connects TRBV19 to TRBJ2-7; 9 nucleotides match TRBD1. Trimming cost V 5 bases and J 5 bases; bases outside gene matches: 10. This CDR3 is 15 amino acids long. The germline gives CDR1 LNHDA, CDR2 SQIVND (reference sequence). The CDR3 nucleotides read TGTGCCAGTAGTCCACGGACAGGGGTGGAAAACGAGCAGTACTTC. Its translation is CASSPRTGVENEQYF. Supplemented by reference TRBV19 and TRBJ2-7, the full variable domain reads DGGITQSPKYLFRKEGQNVTLSCEQNLNHDAMYWYRQDPGQGLRLIYYSQIVNDFQKGDIAEGYSVSREKKESFPLTVTSAQKNPTAFYLCASSPRTGVENEQYFGPGTRLTVT.

This clonotype appeared many times. V and J are TRBV7-9 and TRBJ1-2, with 8 bases matching TRBD1. Per the germline V gene, CDR1 is SEHNR and CDR2 is FQNEAQ (reference sequence). V was pared by 5 bases and J by 9 bases, with 8 bases of the junction left unmatched. The CDR3 sequence is 13 residues long. This CDR3 reads CASSVQGAWRYTF. For the CDR3, the DNA is TGTGCCAGCAGCGTTCAGGGGGCGTGGCGCTACACCTTC.

V usage is TRBV19 and J usage is TRBJ2-7, with D perhaps given as TRBD1 or TRBD2 (6 bases each). Deletions cut 3 bases from V and 3 bases from J, with 15 bases between. There are 15 residues in the CDR3. Germline CDR1 and CDR2: LNHDA and SQIVND (reference sequence). In DNA, the CDR3 is TGTGCCAGTAGTATTACAGGGCGGGGAGTCTACGAGCAGTACTTC. This gives the protein CASSITGRGVYEQYF.

This clonotype has a count of ten or more. One end of the junction is discordant with germline, which a read error may explain. The chain is built from TRBV5-1 and TRBJ2-3; D possibly corresponds to TRBD1 (5 bases). CDR1 is SGHRS and CDR2 is YFSETQ in the germline V gene. This CDR3 region has 13 residues. The CDR3 loop is CASSLVGTGTQYF. The CDR3 DNA reads as TGCGCCAGCAGCTTGGTGGGCACAGGTACGCAGTATTTT.

The chain employs TRBV11-1 and TRBJ2-3, with 9 positions matching TRBD2. Looked up from germline, CDR1 is SGHAT and CDR2 is FQDESV (reference sequence). The V and J ends lost 7 bases and 2 bases, in that order; junction bases with no gene match: 7. The CDR3 extends over 15 amino acids. CDR3 sequence reads: CASILTSGFTDTQYF. In nucleotides, the CDR3 is TGTGCCAGCATTCTGACTAGCGGATTCACAGATACGCAGTATTTT.

The CDR3: CASSEALAGGETQYF. The CDR3 DNA is TGTGCCAGCAGTGAAGCCTTAGCGGGAGGAGAGACCCAGTACTTC. The J gene is TRBJ2-5, the V gene TRBV2; 10 bases are shared with TRBD2. CDR1 SNHLY and CDR2 FYNNEI come from the germline V gene. The CDR3 extends over 15 amino acids. V dropped 0 bases and J dropped 4; count of bases not matched to a gene: 2.

This chain links TRBV25-1 with TRBJ1-1; TRBD1 is a possible D gene (6 bases). Per the germline V gene, CDR1 is MGHDK and CDR2 is SYGVNS. This CDR3 is built from 17 residues. Trimming took off 7 bases at V and 0 bases at J, with 21 bases between the two ends. CDR3 nucleotides: TGTGCCAGCACGGGTCTACGTCAGGGACAAATGAACACTGAAGCTTTCTTT. Its protein is CASTGLRQGQMNTEAFF.